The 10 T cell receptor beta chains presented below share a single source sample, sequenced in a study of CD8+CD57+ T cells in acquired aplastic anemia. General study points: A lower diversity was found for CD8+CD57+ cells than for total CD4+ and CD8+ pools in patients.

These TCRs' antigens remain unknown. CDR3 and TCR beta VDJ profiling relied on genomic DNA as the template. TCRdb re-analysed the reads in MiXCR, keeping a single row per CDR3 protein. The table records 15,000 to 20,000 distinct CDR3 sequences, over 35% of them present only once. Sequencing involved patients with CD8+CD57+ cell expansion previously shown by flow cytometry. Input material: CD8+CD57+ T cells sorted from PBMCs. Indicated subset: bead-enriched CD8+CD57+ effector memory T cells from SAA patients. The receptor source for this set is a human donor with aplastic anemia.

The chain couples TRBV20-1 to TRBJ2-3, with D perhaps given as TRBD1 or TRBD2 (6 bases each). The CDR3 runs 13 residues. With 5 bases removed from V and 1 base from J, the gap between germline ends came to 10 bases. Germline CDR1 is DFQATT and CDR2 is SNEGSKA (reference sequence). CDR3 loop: CSAGRTGTDTQYF. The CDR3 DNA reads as TGCAGTGCTGGGAGGACAGGCACAGATACGCAGTATTTT.

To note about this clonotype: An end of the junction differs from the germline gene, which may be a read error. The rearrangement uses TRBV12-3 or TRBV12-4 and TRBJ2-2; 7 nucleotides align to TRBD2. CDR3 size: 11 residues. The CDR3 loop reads CASSYGGGLFF. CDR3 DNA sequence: TGTGCCAGCAGTTACGGCGGGGGGCTGTTTTTT.

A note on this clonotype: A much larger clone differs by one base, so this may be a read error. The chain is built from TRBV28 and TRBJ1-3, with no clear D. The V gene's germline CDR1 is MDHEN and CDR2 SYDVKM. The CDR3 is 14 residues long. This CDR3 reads CAGRLPGSGNTIYF. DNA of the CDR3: TGTGCCGGCAGGTTACCGGGCTCTGGAAACACCATATATTTT.

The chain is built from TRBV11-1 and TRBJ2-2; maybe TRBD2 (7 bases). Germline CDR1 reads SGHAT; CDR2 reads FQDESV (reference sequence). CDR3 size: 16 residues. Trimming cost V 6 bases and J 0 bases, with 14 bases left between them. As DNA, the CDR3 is TGTGCCAGCAGACAAGGGGGGGGTTCGAACACCGGGGAGCTGTTTTTT. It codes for CASRQGGGSNTGELFF. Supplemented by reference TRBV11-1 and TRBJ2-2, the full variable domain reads EAEVAQSPRYKITEKSQAVAFWCDPISGHATLYWYRQILGQGPELLVQFQDESVVDDSQLPKDRFSAERLKGVDSTLKIQPAELGDSAMYLCASRQGGGSNTGELFFGEGSRLTVL.

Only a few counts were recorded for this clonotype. The CDR3 protein is CASSSRGLSGNTIYF. The CDR3 region has the DNA TGTGCCAGTAGTTCGCGCGGCCTCTCTGGAAACACCATATATTTT. The chain recombines TRBV19 with TRBJ1-3; D not certain. V dropped 5 bases and J dropped 0 bases, with 11 bases sitting between them. The CDR3 length is 15 residues. Per the germline V gene, CDR1 is LNHDA and CDR2 is SQIVND (reference sequence).

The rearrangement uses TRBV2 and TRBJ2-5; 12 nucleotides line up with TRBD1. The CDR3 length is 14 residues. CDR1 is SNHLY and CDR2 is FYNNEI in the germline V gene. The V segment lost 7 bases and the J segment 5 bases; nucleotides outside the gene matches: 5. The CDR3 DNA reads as TGTGCCAGCAAGGGACAGGGGGCCGGGGAGACCCAGTACTTC. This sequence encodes CASKGQGAGETQYF.

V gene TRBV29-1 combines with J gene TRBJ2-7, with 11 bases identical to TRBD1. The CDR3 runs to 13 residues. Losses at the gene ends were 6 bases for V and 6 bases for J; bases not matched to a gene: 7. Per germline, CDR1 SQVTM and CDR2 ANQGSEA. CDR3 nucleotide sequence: TGCAGCGTAGGACAGGGGGCGTTTGGCGAGCAGTACTTC. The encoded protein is CSVGQGAFGEQYF.

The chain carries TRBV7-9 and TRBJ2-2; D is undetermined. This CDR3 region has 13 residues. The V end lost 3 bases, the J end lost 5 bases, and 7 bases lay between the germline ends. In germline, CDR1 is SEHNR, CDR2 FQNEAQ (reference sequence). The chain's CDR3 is CASSFLETGELFF. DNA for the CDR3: TGTGCCAGCAGCTTCCTAGAGACCGGGGAGCTGTTTTTT.

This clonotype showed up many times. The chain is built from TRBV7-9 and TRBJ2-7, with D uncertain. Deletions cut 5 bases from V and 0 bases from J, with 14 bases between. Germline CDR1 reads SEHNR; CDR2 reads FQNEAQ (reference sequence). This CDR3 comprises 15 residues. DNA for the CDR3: TGTGCCAGCAGCCGGACGCAAGACACCTCCTACGAGCAGTACTTC. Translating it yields CASSRTQDTSYEQYF.

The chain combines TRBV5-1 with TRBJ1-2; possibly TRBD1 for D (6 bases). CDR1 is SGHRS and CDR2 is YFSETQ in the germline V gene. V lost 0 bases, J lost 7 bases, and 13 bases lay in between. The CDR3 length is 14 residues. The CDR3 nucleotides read TGCGCCAGCAGCTTGGTGGAGGGGGGATTTGGCTACACCTTC. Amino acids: CASSLVEGGFGYTF.